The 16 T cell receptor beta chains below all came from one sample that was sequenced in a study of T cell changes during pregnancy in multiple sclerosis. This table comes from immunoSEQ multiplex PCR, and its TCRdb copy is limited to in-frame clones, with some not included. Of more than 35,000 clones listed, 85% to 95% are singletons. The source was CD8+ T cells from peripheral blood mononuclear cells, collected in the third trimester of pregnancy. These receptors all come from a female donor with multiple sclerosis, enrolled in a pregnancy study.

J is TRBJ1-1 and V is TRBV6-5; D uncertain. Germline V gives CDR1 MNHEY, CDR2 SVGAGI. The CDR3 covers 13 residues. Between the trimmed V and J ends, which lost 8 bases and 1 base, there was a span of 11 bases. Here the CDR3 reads CASREGGNTEAFF. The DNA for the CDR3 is TGTGCCAGCCGGGAGGGAGGGAACACTGAAGCTTTCTTT.

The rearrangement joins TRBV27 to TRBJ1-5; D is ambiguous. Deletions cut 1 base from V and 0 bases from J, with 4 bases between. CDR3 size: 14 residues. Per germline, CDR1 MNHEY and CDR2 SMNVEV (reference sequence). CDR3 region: CASSLYSSNQPQHF. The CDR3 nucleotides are TGTGCCAGCAGTTTATACAGTAGCAATCAGCCCCAGCATTTT.

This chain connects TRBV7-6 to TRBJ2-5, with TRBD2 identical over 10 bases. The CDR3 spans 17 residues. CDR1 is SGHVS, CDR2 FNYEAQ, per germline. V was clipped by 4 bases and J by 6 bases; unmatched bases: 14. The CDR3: CASSSGLAVGSWKTQYF. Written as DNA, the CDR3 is TGTGCCAGCAGCTCCGGACTAGCGGTGGGGAGTTGGAAGACCCAGTACTTC.

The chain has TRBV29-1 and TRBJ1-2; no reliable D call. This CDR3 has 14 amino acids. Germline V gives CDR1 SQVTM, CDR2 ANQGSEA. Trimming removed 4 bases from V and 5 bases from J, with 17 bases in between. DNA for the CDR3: TGCAGCGTTGTGGACGAGGGAAGGTTTTATGGCTACACCTTC. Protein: CSVVDEGRFYGYTF. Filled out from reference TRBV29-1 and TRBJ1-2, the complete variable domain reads SAVISQKPSRDICQRGTSLTIQCQVDSQVTMMFWYRQQPGQSLTLIATANQGSEATYESGFVIDKFPISRPNLTFSTLTVSNMSPEDSSIYLCSVVDEGRFYGYTFGSGTRLTVV.

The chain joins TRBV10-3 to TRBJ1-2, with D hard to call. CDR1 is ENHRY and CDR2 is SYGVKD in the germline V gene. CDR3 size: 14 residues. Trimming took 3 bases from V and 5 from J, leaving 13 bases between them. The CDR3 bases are TGTGCCATCAGTGATGAGGCTCCCAATTATGGCTACACCTTC. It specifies CAISDEAPNYGYTF.

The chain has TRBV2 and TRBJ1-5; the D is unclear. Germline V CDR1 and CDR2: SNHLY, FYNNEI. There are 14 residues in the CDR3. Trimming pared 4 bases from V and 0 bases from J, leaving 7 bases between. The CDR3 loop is CASSAGNSNQPQHF. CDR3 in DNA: TGTGCCAGCAGTGCGGGAAATAGCAATCAGCCCCAGCATTTT.

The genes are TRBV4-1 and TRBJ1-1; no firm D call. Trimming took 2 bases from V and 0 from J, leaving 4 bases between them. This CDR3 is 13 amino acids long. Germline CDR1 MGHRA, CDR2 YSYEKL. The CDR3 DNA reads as TGCGCCAGCAGCCAACCGGTGAACACTGAAGCTTTCTTT. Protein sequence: CASSQPVNTEAFF.

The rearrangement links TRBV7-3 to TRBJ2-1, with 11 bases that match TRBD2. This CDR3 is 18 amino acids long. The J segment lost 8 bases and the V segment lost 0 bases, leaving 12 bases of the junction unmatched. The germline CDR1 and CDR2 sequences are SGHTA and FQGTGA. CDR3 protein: CASSLTGLAGGHSDEQFF. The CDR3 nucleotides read TGTGCCAGCAGCTTAACGGGCCTAGCGGGGGGCCATAGCGATGAGCAGTTCTTC.

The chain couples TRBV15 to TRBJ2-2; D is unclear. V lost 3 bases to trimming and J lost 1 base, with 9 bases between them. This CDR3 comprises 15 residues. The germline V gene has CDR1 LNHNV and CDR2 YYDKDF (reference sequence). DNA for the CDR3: TGTGCCACCAGCAGCCGGCAGGAGAACACCGGGGAGCTGTTTTTT. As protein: CATSSRQENTGELFF.

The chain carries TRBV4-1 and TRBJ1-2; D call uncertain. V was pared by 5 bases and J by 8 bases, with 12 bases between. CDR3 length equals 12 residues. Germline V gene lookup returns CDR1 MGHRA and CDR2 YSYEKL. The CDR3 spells CASSADPGGYTF. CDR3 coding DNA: TGCGCCAGCAGCGCAGACCCGGGGGGCTACACCTTC.

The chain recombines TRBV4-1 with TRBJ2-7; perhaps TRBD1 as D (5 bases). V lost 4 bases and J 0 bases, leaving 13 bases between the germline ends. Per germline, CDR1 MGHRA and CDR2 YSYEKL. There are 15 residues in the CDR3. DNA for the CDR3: TGCGCCAGCAGCCCTGATGATAGGGGCTCCTACGAGCAGTACTTC. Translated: CASSPDDRGSYEQYF.

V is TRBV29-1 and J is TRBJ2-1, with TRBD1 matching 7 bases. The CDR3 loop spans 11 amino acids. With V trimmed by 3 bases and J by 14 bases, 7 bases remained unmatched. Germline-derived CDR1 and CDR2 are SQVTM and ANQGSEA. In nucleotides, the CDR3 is TGCAGCGTTGACCTGACAGGGAAGGAGTTCTTC. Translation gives CSVDLTGKEFF.

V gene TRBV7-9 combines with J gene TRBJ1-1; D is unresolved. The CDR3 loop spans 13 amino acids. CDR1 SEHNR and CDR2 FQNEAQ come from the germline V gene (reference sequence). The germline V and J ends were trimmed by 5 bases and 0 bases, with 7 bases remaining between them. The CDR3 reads CASSMGMNTEAFF. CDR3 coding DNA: TGTGCCAGCAGCATGGGCATGAACACTGAAGCTTTCTTT.

CDR3 sequence: CAWSVPRVLTTNEKLFF. The CDR3 DNA follows: TGTGCCTGGAGTGTACCACGAGTCCTAACAACTAATGAAAAACTGTTTTTT. V and J are TRBV30 and TRBJ1-4; unclear D gene. This CDR3 has 17 amino acids. The V gene lost 0 bases and the J gene lost 0 bases, with 14 bases spanning the gap. CDR1 GTSNPN and CDR2 SVGIG come from the germline V gene (reference sequence).

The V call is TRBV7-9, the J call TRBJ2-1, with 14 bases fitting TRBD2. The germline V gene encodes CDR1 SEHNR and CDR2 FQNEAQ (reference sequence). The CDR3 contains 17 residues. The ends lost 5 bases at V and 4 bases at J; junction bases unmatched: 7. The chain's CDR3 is CASSGRTSGGPYNEQFF. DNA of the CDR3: TGTGCCAGCAGCGGAAGGACTAGCGGGGGGCCTTACAATGAGCAGTTCTTC. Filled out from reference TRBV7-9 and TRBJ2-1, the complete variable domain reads DTGVSQNPRHKITKRGQNVTFRCDPISEHNRLYWYRQTLGQGPEFLTYFQNEAQLEKSRLLSDRFSAERPKGSFSTLEIQRTEQGDSAMYLCASSGRTSGGPYNEQFFGPGTRLTVL.

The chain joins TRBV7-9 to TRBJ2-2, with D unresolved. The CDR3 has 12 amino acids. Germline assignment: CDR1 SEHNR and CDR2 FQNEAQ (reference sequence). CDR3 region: CAQSADTGELFF. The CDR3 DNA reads TGTGCTCAAAGCGCTGACACCGGGGAGCTGTTTTTT.